This passage covers 21 T cell receptor beta chains from one sample sequenced in a study of cytomegalovirus exposure and HLA in healthy donors. The PCR used 60 Vbeta and 13 Jbeta primers. TCRdb's copy holds only in-frame clones and misses some; the assay was immunoSEQ multiplex PCR. The data hold 200,000 to 250,000 clones, with 70% to 85% observed a single time. Input material: PBMCs. Every receptor here comes from a woman aged 40 to 50 in good health and CMV-seronegative.

This clone was picked up a small number of times. The chain uses TRBV29-1 and TRBJ1-1; D not resolved. The CDR3 covers 11 residues. Germline assignment: CDR1 SQVTM and CDR2 ANQGSEA. Trimming stripped 3 bases from V and 9 bases from J, with 11 bases between. DNA for the CDR3: TGCAGCGTTGATCGCAGATTCCAAGCTTTCTTT. Translated: CSVDRRFQAFF.

This clone was observed a handful of times. Other DNA sequences in the same sample also yield this CDR3. V gene TRBV7-2 combines with J gene TRBJ1-6; D ambiguous. Trimming removed 2 bases at V and 10 bases at J, with 9 bases between. Germline assignment: CDR1 SGHTA and CDR2 FQGNSA. The CDR3 has 13 residues. The CDR3 is CASSLWEDSPLHF. Here the CDR3 DNA reads TGTGCCAGCAGCTTATGGGAGGACTCACCCCTCCACTTT.

This chain links TRBV12-5 with TRBJ1-2; D might be TRBD1 (5 bases). The germline V and J ends were trimmed by 1 base and 7 bases, with 19 bases remaining between them. This CDR3 has 16 amino acids. CDR1 and CDR2 (germline): LGHNT, FRNRAP. CDR3 nucleotides: TGTGCTAGTGGTTTGGGCCTCTCCCCAGGGAAGCGTGGCTACACCTTC. Translation: CASGLGLSPGKRGYTF.

The CDR3 protein is CASSPGTGGAYEQYF. The CDR3 nucleotides are TGTGCCAGCTCACCAGGGACAGGGGGGGCTTACGAGCAGTACTTC. The V gene is TRBV18, the J gene TRBJ2-7, with 11 positions matching TRBD1. The germline CDR1 and CDR2 sequences are KGHSH and LQKENI. V lost 2 bases, J lost 4 bases, and 4 bases stayed unmatched. This CDR3 region has 15 residues.

The V call is TRBV29-1, the J call TRBJ1-2, with TRBD1 matching over 11 bases. Germline trimming cut 8 bases from V and 7 bases from J; bases unmatched to any gene: 9. Per the germline V gene, CDR1 is SQVTM and CDR2 is ANQGSEA. The CDR3 spans 13 residues. The CDR3 loop is CSTGTGGLIGYTF. CDR3 in DNA: TGCAGCACCGGGACAGGGGGGCTCATTGGCTACACCTTC.

The chain links TRBV2 to TRBJ2-2; 8 bases are a match to TRBD2. The CDR3 is made up of 14 amino acids. Unmatched junction bases numbered 1, after V lost 7 bases and J lost 0 bases. Germline V CDR1 and CDR2: SNHLY, FYNNEI. Here the CDR3 reads CASKAGANTGELFF. The CDR3 nucleotides read TGTGCCAGCAAAGCGGGGGCGAACACCGGGGAGCTGTTTTTT.

The chain joins TRBV27 to TRBJ1-2; TRBD1 aligns across 8 bases. This CDR3 is built from 15 residues. The V gene end was trimmed by 6 bases and the J gene end by 5 bases; junction bases not matched to a gene: 11. Germline V gives CDR1 MNHEY, CDR2 SMNVEV (reference sequence). The CDR3 sequence is CASRTGEARPYGYTF. As DNA, the CDR3 is TGTGCCAGCAGGACAGGGGAGGCTCGGCCGTATGGCTACACCTTC.

This clone was counted a single time. The chain couples TRBV13 to TRBJ2-1, with 8 nucleotides matching TRBD1. CDR1 PRHDT and CDR2 FYEKMQ come from the germline V gene (reference sequence). V lost 5 bases and J lost 5; bases outside the gene matches: 5. The CDR3 is 14 residues long. CDR3 coding DNA: TGTGCCAGCAGCCAGGGACAGGCTAACAATGAGCAGTTCTTC. Translation gives CASSQGQANNEQFF.

The chain employs TRBV29-1 and TRBJ2-7; D remains unclear. V gave up 1 base and J gave up 6 bases, with 13 bases separating them. CDR3 length: 13 amino acids. The germline CDR1 and CDR2 sequences are SQVTM and ANQGSEA. The CDR3 DNA reads as TGCAGCGTTGAAGCCGACATGGAAAGCGAGCAGTACTTC. It encodes CSVEADMESEQYF.

The rearrangement uses TRBV2 and TRBJ2-7; D not resolved. CDR3 size: 12 residues. CDR1 and CDR2 (germline): SNHLY, FYNNEI. V was shortened by 8 bases and J by 0 bases, with 8 bases between the two germline ends. This chain's CDR3 is CASRGDSYEQYF. The CDR3 nucleotides read TGTGCCAGCCGCGGTGACTCCTACGAGCAGTACTTC.

The chain joins TRBV13 to TRBJ2-7; TRBD1 agrees at 7 bases. After removal of 4 bases from V and 2 bases from J, the junction contained 14 bases not matched to a gene. From germline, CDR1 is PRHDT and CDR2 FYEKMQ (reference sequence). The CDR3 runs 17 residues. CDR3 DNA sequence: TGTGCCAGCAGCTCTATTAACCCCGGGACAGAGCCCTACGAGCAGTACTTC. This codes for CASSSINPGTEPYEQYF.

The chain joins TRBV19 to TRBJ2-2; perhaps TRBD2 as D (5 bases). Germline assignment: CDR1 LNHDA and CDR2 SQIVND (reference sequence). The CDR3 contains 19 residues. The V and J ends lost 2 bases and 5 bases respectively, with 24 bases between them. In DNA form, the CDR3 reads TGTGCCAGTAGTATAAAGGGTGAGCGGTGGGCCCCGAGGACCGGGGAGCTGTTTTTT. Its protein product is CASSIKGERWAPRTGELFF.

The J gene is TRBJ2-3, the V gene TRBV5-1, with D tentatively TRBD1 (5 bases). Trimming shortened V by 0 bases and J by 2 bases, and 7 bases separated the two germline ends. This CDR3 region has 14 residues. Germline CDR1 SGHRS, CDR2 YFSETQ. The CDR3 region has the DNA TGCGCCAGCAGCTTGGCAGGGAACACAGATACGCAGTATTTT. Its protein product is CASSLAGNTDTQYF.

The chain couples TRBV6-5 to TRBJ1-2, with unresolved D. The CDR3 covers 16 residues. V shed 4 bases and J shed 5 bases, with 20 bases lying between them. Germline lookup yields CDR1 MNHEY and CDR2 SVGAGI. The CDR3 here is CASSSSGPRFSYGYTF. The DNA for the CDR3 is TGTGCCAGCAGTTCGTCAGGTCCCCGCTTTTCTTATGGCTACACCTTC.

This clone has a handful of counts. The CDR3 DNA follows: TGTGCCAGCAGAGGACAGGATAATTCACCCCTCCACTTT. Its protein is CASRGQDNSPLHF. J is TRBJ1-6 and V is TRBV6-6; the match to TRBD1 covers 7 bases. Trimming removed 6 bases from V and 5 bases from J; junction bases left unmatched: 1. Germline V gene data show CDR1 as MNHNY and CDR2 as SVGAGI (reference sequence). The CDR3 is 13 residues long.

The chain couples TRBV7-9 to TRBJ2-7; 11 bases align to TRBD2. V lost 3 bases and J lost 5; bases outside the gene matches: 6. The CDR3 is 15 residues long. CDR1 and CDR2 from the germline V gene are SEHNR and FQNEAQ (reference sequence). The chain's CDR3 is CASSFLAGGLDEQYF. The DNA of the CDR3 is TGTGCCAGCAGCTTTCTAGCGGGGGGTTTAGACGAGCAGTACTTC.

The V call is TRBV2, the J call TRBJ2-1, with D possibly TRBD2 on 5 matching bases. Trimming stripped 6 bases from V and 5 bases from J, with 11 bases between. The CDR3 contains 13 residues. Germline V CDR1 and CDR2: SNHLY, FYNNEI. The DNA of the CDR3 is TGTGCCAGCAGGGTGACTACGCACAATGAGCAGTTCTTC. Protein product: CASRVTTHNEQFF.

This sequence joins TRBV13 and TRBJ2-5; tentative D call: TRBD2 (5 bases). V gave up 0 bases and J gave up 11 bases, with 10 bases separating them. The CDR3 is 12 amino acids. Germline V gene sequence: CDR1 PRHDT, CDR2 FYEKMQ (reference sequence). CDR3 nucleotides: TGTGCCAGCAGCTTAGGCCTTGGACTTCAGTACTTC. It translates to CASSLGLGLQYF.

This rearrangement joins TRBV6-1 to TRBJ1-4; D uncertain. The CDR3 is 12 residues long. Trimming stripped 0 bases from V and 13 bases from J, with 9 bases between. CDR1 is MNHNS and CDR2 is SASEGT in the germline V gene. CDR3 in DNA: TGTGCCAGCAGTGAAGCCGTACTGTTACTGTTTTTT. It is translated as CASSEAVLLLFF.

CDR3 loop: CASIGQGNGYTF. In nucleotides, the CDR3 is TGTGCCAGCATCGGACAGGGCAATGGCTACACCTTC. The chain recombines TRBV2 with TRBJ1-2; 8 positions match TRBD1. Looked up from germline, CDR1 is SNHLY and CDR2 is FYNNEI. Trimming removed 7 bases from V and 6 bases from J; junction bases left unmatched: 4. The CDR3 has 12 amino acids. Based on the CDR3 plus reference TRBV2 and TRBJ1-2, the full variable domain is EPEVTQTPSHQVTQMGQEVILRCVPISNHLYFYWYRQILGQKVEFLVSFYNNEISEKSEIFDDQFSVERPDGSNFTLKIRSTKLEDSAMYFCASIGQGNGYTFGSGTRLTVV.

The chain carries TRBV23-1 and TRBJ1-6; perhaps TRBD1 as D (5 bases). TRBV23-1 belongs to the ORF category, with a function that is uncertain. Trimming took 1 base from V and 6 from J, leaving 19 bases between them. The CDR3 is made up of 18 amino acids. This chain's CDR3 is CASSQYGARAEGNSPLHF. CDR3 sequence (DNA): TGCGCCAGCAGTCAATACGGGGCTCGGGCGGAGGGTAATTCACCCCTCCACTTT.